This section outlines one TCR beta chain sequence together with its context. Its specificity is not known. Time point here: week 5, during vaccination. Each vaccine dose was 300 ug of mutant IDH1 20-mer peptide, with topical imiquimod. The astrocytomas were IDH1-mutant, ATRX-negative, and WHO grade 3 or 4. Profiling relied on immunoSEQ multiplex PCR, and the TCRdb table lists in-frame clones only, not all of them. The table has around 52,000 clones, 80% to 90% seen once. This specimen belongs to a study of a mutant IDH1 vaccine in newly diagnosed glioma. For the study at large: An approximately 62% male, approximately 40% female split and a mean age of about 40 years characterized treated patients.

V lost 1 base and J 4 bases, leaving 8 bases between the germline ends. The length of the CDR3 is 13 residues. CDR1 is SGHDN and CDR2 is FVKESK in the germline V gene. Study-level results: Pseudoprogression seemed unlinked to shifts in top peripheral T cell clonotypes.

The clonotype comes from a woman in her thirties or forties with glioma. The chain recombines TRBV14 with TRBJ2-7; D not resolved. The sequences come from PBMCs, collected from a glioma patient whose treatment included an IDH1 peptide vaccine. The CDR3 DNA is TGTGCCAGCAGCCAAGTAACCAGATACGAGCAGTACTTC. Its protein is CASSQVTRYEQYF. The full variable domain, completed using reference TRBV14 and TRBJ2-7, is EAGVTQFPSHSVIEKGQTVTLRCDPISGHDNLYWYRRVMGKEIKFLLHFVKESKQDESGMPNNRFLAERTGGTYSTLKVQPAELEDSGVYFCASSQVTRYEQYFGPGTRLTVT.